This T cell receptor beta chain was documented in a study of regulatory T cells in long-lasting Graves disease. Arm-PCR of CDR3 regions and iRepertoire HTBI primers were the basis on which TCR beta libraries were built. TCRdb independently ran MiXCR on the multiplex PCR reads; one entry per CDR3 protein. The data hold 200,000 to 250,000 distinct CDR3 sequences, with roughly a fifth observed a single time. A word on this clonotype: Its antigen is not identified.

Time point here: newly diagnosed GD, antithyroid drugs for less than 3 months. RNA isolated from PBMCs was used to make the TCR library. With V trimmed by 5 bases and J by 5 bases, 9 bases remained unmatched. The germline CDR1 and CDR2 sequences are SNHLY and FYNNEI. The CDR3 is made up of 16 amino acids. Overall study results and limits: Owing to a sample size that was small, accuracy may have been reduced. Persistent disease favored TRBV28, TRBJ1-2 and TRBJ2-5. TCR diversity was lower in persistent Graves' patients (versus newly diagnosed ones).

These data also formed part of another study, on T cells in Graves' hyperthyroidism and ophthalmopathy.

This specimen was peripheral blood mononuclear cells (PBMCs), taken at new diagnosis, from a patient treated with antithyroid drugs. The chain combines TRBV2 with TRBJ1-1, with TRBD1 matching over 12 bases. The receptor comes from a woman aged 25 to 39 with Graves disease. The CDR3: CASSPGTGGVGTEAFF. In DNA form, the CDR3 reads TGTGCCAGCAGTCCAGGGACAGGGGGCGTGGGGACTGAAGCTTTCTTT.